This TCR beta chain stems from a study of cytomegalovirus exposure and HLA in healthy donors (dated by TCRdb to about 2017). About the study as a whole: In an earlier analysis of under 750 of the donors, about 260 Gb of sequence data and 100 million or so unique TCR beta sequences from about 190 million T cells were reported. Typing coverage differed by locus: A, B, C, DRB1 and DQB1 were typed in roughly 620-630 donors, DQA1 in 522, DPA1 in around 600, and DPB1 in 472. Donor age, sex, ethnicity and CMV serostatus were compiled together with the repertoire data. Genome-wide SNP genotypes for about 55% of the roughly 670 donors were used in a later genetic analysis, which treated that subset as a discovery cohort. In the later analysis, no new phenotypic data were used to find candidate immune exposures; instead, reliance was placed on TCR beta sequences and their occurrence across donors. Across around 400 genotyped donors of the cohort, an average of approximately 240,000 unique TCR beta nucleotide sequences per donor were sequenced, and about a sixth of those sequences were non-productive. A later analysis re-analyzed previously published TCR beta repertoires from roughly 630 donors and added high-resolution HLA genotyping to study TCR occurrence patterns. In addition to the first cohort of 666 subjects, a separate validation cohort of 120 different subjects was used. Every discovery cohort repertoire had been produced on one sequencing platform. An early release covering roughly 600 HLA-typed donors comprised about 320 gigabases of sequencing data and approximately 85 million unique TCR sequences. Using immunosequencing, the study profiled T cell repertoires from 666 subjects and related those repertoires to cytomegalovirus serostatus. To decide whether each TCR beta V gene segment behaved as functional or pseudogenic, an earlier analysis of 587 of the donors relied on high-throughput TCR beta sequencing. A handful of DR-DQ haplotypes were handled as single units for association and clustering because linkage in the cohort was strong. Of the roughly 400 genotyped donors, around 81% fell in the genetic ancestry cluster associated with self-reported Caucasian donors. Class I and class II HLA loci were covered by the typing at four-digit resolution. To predict cytomegalovirus infection status, the study combined high-throughput TCR immunosequencing, statistical association of individual TCRs with disease status, and machine learning. The aim of the study was to test whether cataloging public T cell receptors could identify signatures of past pathogen exposure.

On the study overall, not on this receptor specifically: According to a later analysis, parvovirus B19, influenza, CMV and Epstein-Barr virus appeared linked to several top co-occurrence clusters. Specific HLA alleles were associated with over 15,000 TCR beta sequences at a false discovery rate of 0.05 in a later analysis. In vitro tests confirmed that a few of the cytomegalovirus-associated TCR beta chains recognize cytomegalovirus antigens. Roughly uniform sequencing depth across donors was assumed in presence/absence analyses, although this assumption may not hold. According to a later analysis, TCR association rates differed among HLA loci, with DRB1 alleles showing the most associated TCRs and HLA-C alleles showing the fewest. The classifier was reported to diagnose cytomegalovirus status with high specificity and sensitivity in both the original and validation cohorts. In a later analysis, HLA-associated TCR beta chains showed more clonal expansion and lower generation probabilities than non-associated chains that were equally common. V-gene and J-gene trimming of TCR beta chains was associated with a missense DCLRE1C variant in a later genetic analysis, and the association was replicated in an independent cohort. Because some donors lacked HLA typing at each locus, the association tests relied only on the typed subset. Because counts were too low, roughly 17 rarely observed V segments, including chromosome 9 orphons, were left out of the earlier analysis of several hundred of the donors. The sequencing pipeline was judged likely to have produced a cluster of highly shared sequence variants as a technical artifact. While some public TCRs were present in many individuals, most TCR sequences turned up only very rarely across donors. The study listed 150 to 200 TCR beta chains as associated with cytomegalovirus. When HLA alleles, especially DR and DQ, strongly co-occurred, TCR associations were difficult to assign to individual alleles. The only immune exposure information available for the cohort was CMV serostatus. Some IMGT-functional V segments, including TRBV6-2 and TRBV6-3, could not be distinguished by the 87-base-pair reads and were therefore excluded. Most CMV-associated TCR beta chains appeared to be HLA-restricted in a later analysis, and the HLA associations seemed to be driven largely by CMV exposure. In an earlier analysis of roughly 500 of the donors, most TCR beta V segments appeared in productive rearrangements about 87% or about 30% of the time, broadly matching IMGT annotations. According to the authors, the approach could potentially be generalized to other disease states and immunological phenotypes. A further reported finding was that TCR beta sequences accurately predicted the HLA-A and HLA-B alleles for most subjects in the first cohort. According to a later genetic analysis, donors in an Asian-associated ancestry cluster had fewer N-insertions in productive TCRs than the approximately 700-donor mean. Linkage disequilibrium might explain the correlated functional status among segregating V segments, but an unknown experimental factor could not be excluded. Only TCR beta chains were sequenced in this cohort, and the absence of alpha or paired-chain data limited detectable features.

The protocol used for the library was the immunoSEQ multiplex PCR assay. For the multiplex PCR, a mixture combining 60 forward primers for TCR Vbeta segments and 13 reverse primers for TCR Jbeta segments was used. Amplification of the CDR3 region of rearranged TCR beta genes was performed with a multiplex PCR assay on genomic DNA. On the Illumina HiSeq System, the amplified TCR beta libraries were sequenced as 87-base-pair reads. Processing in the source paper ran as follows. A later analysis tallied roughly 76 million unique TCR beta chains across the 640 or so repertoires, and approximately 12 million of those chains were shared by two or more donors. Raw reads were error-corrected and collapsed into unique sequences with a nearest-neighbor algorithm that merged closely related sequences to remove PCR and sequencing errors. CDR3 sequences were aligned to IMGT reference sequences to assign V, D and J gene segments. For a sequence to be retained, a match of at least six nucleotides to both a V gene segment and a J gene segment was required. A rearrangement was called productive if the CDR3 had no stop codons and remained in frame with V and J, and every other rearrangement was called non-productive. Following IMGT convention, CDR3 was defined as the stretch from the second conserved V-encoded cysteine to the conserved J-encoded phenylalanine. The earlier analysis of approximately 590 of the donors excluded any sequence lacking an unambiguous match to a single V gene segment. In an earlier analysis of several hundred of the donors, a V segment was called functional when productive rearrangements were above 56.7%, and segregating when the standard deviation between donors exceeded 5%. A statistical classification framework was developed to diagnose cytomegalovirus status using the catalog of TCR beta chain sequences. V and J gene assignment, in a later analysis, came from comparing TCR nucleotide sequences with IMGT/GENE-DB human TR gene sequences. The TCRdist pipeline was used in a later analysis to assign CDR3 sequences and most-parsimonious VDJ recombination scenarios. A later analysis defined each TCR beta chain by its CDR3 amino acid sequence plus V-gene family, and excluded reads lacking a unique V-gene family. In a later analysis, approximately 640 highly shared, low-generation-probability nucleotide sequences were removed to address suspected cross-contamination and a sequencing artifact. A later analysis calculated a clonal expansion index for each public chain from normalized within-repertoire ranks of inferred template counts. A later analysis computed generation probabilities with a VDJ recombination model fitted to out-of-frame rearrangements, and checked the results against IGoR. Hypergeometric tests were used in a later analysis to score TCR-TCR, TCR-HLA and TCR-CMV co-occurrence, with a repertoire-size bias correction applied to the TCR pairs. A later analysis estimated false discovery rates by permuting HLA or CMV assignments 20 times. In a later analysis, co-occurring TCRs were grouped using DBSCAN, with TCRdist sequence similarity added in when clustering inside HLA-allele-positive subsets. Repertoires with fewer than 30,000 or more than 120,000 public chains, plus five repertoires with anomalous nucleotide sharing, were excluded from co-occurrence clustering. TCRdb re-hosts the immuneACCESS table, in-frame sequences only. Its copies lack some clones; in the studies checked, an unresolved V gene accounts for under half of them, and the cause for the rest is not known. V and J calls and clone size are as listed in that table; D and trimming were resolved from the DNA. The sample records hundreds of thousands of clones, approximately 90% of which are singletons. Approximately 2.2% of the sample is held by the ten biggest clonotypes.

The cohort consisted of 670 or so healthy bone marrow donors. At the time of sampling, every cohort member was nominally healthy, though immune exposures that went unrecorded were likely present. The donor tested CMV seronegative, placing the donor among the 300 to 450 seronegative members of the cohort. Each donor provided a peripheral blood sample, and peripheral blood mononuclear cells were used for TCR beta sequencing. Genomic DNA extraction from the blood cell samples was performed with the Qiagen DNeasy Blood Extraction Kit. As to this clone: The antigen this receptor binds is unknown. Base-call qualities are not available, and no considerably larger clone is one nucleotide away.

CDR1 and CDR2 are drawn from the germline V gene: KGHSH, LQKENI. Relative to germline, V is 4 bases shorter and J is 0 bases shorter, with 13 bases between their ends. The CDR3 measures 17 amino acids from cysteine to phenylalanine. Of the read, only the CDR3 DNA is kept; its 51 bases are in frame from base 1. Here the chain combines TRBV18 and TRBJ2-6; the D gene cannot be named for sure. This clonotype was sampled from a woman between 18 and 29 years old in good health and CMV-seronegative. The sample taken for sequencing was PBMCs. The CDR3 protein sequence reads: CASSRSSPSSGANVLTF. Read as DNA, the sequence is TGTGCCAGCTCACGAAGTTCCCCCAGCTCTGGGGCCAACGTCCTGACTTTC.